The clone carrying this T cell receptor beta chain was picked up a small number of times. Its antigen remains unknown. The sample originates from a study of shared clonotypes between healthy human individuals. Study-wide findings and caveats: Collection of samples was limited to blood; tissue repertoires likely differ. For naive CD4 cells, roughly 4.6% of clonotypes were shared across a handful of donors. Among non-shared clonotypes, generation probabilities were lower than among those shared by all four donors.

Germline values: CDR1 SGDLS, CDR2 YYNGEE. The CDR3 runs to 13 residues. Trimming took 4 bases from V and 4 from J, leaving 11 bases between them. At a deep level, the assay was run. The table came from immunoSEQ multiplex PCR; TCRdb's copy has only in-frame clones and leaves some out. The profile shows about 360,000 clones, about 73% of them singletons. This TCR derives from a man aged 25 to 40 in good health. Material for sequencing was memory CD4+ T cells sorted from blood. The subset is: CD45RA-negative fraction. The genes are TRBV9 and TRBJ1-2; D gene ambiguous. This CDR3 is CASSHRWLYGYTF. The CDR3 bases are TGTGCCAGCAGCCACCGTTGGCTCTATGGCTACACCTTC.